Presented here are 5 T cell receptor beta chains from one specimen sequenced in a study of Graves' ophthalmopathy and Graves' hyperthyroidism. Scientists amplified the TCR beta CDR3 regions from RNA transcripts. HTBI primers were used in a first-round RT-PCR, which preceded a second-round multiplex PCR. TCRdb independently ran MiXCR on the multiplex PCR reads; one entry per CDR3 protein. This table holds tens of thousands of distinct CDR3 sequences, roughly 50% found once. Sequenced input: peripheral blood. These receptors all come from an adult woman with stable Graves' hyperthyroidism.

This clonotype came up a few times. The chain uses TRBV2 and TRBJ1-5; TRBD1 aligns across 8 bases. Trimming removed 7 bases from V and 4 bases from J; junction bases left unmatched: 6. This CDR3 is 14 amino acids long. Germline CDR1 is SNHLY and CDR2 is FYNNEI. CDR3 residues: CASNEGQVNQPQHF. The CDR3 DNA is TGTGCCAGCAACGAGGGACAGGTGAATCAGCCCCAGCATTTT. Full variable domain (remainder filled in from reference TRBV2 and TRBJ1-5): EPEVTQTPSHQVTQMGQEVILRCVPISNHLYFYWYRQILGQKVEFLVSFYNNEISEKSEIFDDQFSVERPDGSNFTLKIRSTKLEDSAMYFCASNEGQVNQPQHFGDGTRLSIL.

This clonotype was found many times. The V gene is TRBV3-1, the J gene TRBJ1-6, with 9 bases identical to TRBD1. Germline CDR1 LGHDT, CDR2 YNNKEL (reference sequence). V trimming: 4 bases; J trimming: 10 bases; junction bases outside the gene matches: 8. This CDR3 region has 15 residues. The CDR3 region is CASSPQGTGRSPLHF. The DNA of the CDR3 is TGTGCCAGCAGCCCGCAAGGGACAGGGAGATCACCCCTCCACTTT.

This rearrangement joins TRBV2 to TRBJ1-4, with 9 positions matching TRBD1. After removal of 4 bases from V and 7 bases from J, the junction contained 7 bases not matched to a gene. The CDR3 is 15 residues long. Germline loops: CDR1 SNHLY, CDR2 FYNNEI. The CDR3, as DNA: TGTGCCAGCAGTGTCCGGGACAGGGAAAGTGAAAAACTGTTTTTT. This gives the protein CASSVRDRESEKLFF.

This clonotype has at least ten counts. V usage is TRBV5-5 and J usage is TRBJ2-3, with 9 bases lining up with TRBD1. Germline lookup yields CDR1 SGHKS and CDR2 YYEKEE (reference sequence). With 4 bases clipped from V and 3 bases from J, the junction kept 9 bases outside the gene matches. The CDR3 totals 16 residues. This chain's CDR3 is CASSIFGTGLTDTQYF. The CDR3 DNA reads TGTGCCAGCAGCATTTTTGGGACAGGGTTGACAGATACGCAGTATTTT.

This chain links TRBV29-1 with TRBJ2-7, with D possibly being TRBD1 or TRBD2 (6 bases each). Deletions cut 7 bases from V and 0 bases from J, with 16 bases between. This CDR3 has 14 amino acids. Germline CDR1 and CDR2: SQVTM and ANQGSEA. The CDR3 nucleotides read TGCAGCGCGGGACGGGGGACATACTCCTACGAGCAGTACTTC. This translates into CSAGRGTYSYEQYF.